This T cell receptor beta chain stems from a study of T cells in Graves' hyperthyroidism and ophthalmopathy. Study outcomes and limitations: It was a median 6.5 months before onset that the model predicted ophthalmopathy.

Researchers took RNA transcripts and amplified the TCR beta CDR3 regions from them. HTBI primers were employed in a first-round RT-PCR of the TCR CDR3. TCRdb used MiXCR to reprocess the multiplex PCR reads, holding one entry per CDR3 protein. The sample has 500,000 to 600,000 distinct CDR3 sequences, about 43% seen once; the top ten hold around 8%. Details on this clonotype: Antigen specificity is unknown. It may be a read error: a sequence one base away is much more abundant. The missing conserved phenylalanine or tryptophan at the end of this CDR3 makes a read error likely.

Uncontrolled infection, other autoimmune disease, pregnancy and lactation each barred patients from inclusion. Sequenced: peripheral blood or thyroid tissue (not recorded which). The TCR comes from a young woman with Graves' hyperthyroidism.

The CDR3 DNA reads TGTGCCAGCAGTTTAGAGGTTCAGACCAATTCACCCCTCCACCTT. Amino acid sequence: CASSLEVQTNSPLHL. The chain links TRBV27 to TRBJ1-6; D remains unclear. The CDR3 has 15 residues. V dropped 2 bases and J dropped 7 bases, with 12 bases sitting between them. The germline CDR1 and CDR2 sequences are MNHEY and SMNVEV (reference sequence).